This note documents a single TCR beta chain sequence. The antigen is not known. No ophthalmopathy progression within 18 months constituted stable Graves' hyperthyroidism. Patients aged 18 to 65 had newly diagnosed hyperthyroidism of under 2 months' duration. Germline V gives CDR1 MNHNY, CDR2 SVGAGI (reference sequence). The CDR3 contains 13 residues. V was trimmed by 8 bases and J by 3 bases, leaving 8 bases between them. This record belongs to a study of T cells in Graves' hyperthyroidism and ophthalmopathy. Overall study findings and caveats: Blood also carried most thyroid clonotypes expanded above 0.001.

TCR beta CDR3 regions were amplified from RNA transcripts. RT-PCR in the first round (using the HTBI primer set) targeted the TCR CDR3. TCRdb independently ran MiXCR on the multiplex PCR reads; one entry per CDR3 protein. The sample consists of hundreds of thousands of distinct CDR3 sequences, approximately 40% of them appearing once. This chain connects TRBV6-6 to TRBJ1-6; D call uncertain. The sequenced sample consisted of blood. This clonotype originated in a woman aged 40 to 49 with Graves' hyperthyroidism. CDR3: CASFMGYNSPLHF. Here the CDR3 DNA reads TGTGCCAGCTTCATGGGCTATAATTCACCCCTCCACTTT.